This TCR beta chain was captured by sequencing in a study of radiotherapy plus CTLA-4 blockade in lung cancer. For the study at large: Disease control was achieved by 31% of patients, and objective responses by over 15%. Findings of the study overall: Tumor-derived TCR clones expanded in blood after radiotherapy plus ipilimumab.

V gave up 3 bases and J gave up 2 bases, with 10 bases separating them. Germline CDR1 reads SGDLS; CDR2 reads YYNGEE. The CDR3 contains 14 residues. This table comes from immunoSEQ multiplex PCR, and its TCRdb copy is limited to in-frame clones, with some not included. The repertoire includes tens of thousands of clones, around 84% of them detected once, and over 15% sits in the top ten. As for this clone: Its target is not known.

The study gave focal radiation plus ipilimumab CTLA-4 blockade to patients with chemo-refractory metastatic non-small-cell lung cancer. Sequenced here: peripheral blood, sampled from a patient treated with radiotherapy plus ipilimumab. The TCR originated in a human donor with non-small cell lung cancer that progressed on radiotherapy plus ipilimumab. The chain joins TRBV9 to TRBJ2-3; perhaps TRBD1 as D (6 bases). The CDR3 bases are TGTGCCAGCAGCGAAACAGGGACCACAGATACGCAGTATTTT. Protein sequence: CASSETGTTDTQYF.